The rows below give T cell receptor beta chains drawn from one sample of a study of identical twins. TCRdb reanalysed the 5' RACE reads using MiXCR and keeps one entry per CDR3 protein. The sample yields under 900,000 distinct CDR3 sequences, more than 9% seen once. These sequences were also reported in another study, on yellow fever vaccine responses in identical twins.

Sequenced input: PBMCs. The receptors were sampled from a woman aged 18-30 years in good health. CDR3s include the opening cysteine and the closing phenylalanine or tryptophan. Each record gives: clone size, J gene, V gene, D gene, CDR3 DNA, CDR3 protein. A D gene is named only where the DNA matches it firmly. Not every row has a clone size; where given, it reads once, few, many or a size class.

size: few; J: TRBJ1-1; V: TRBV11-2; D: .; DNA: TGTGCCAGCAGCTTCTCCCGTGGAGCTTTCTTT; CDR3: CASSFSRGAFF
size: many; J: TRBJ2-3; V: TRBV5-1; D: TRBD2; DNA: TGCGCCAGCAGCTCTCTATTTAGCGGGAGTAGCACAGATACGCAGTATTTT; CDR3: CASSSLFSGSSTDTQYF
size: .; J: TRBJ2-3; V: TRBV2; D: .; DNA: TGTGCCAGCAGTGAAGCGCAGAGCACAGATACGCAGTATTTT; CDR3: CASSEAQSTDTQYF
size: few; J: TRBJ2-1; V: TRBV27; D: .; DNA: TGTGCCAGCAGTGCGGACTTTAGGGGAACCTCCCACCATGAGCAGTTCTTC; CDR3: CASSADFRGTSHHEQFF
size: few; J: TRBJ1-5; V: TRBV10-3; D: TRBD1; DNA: TGTGCCATCAGCGATCGACAGGGCGATCAGCCCCAGCATTTT; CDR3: CAISDRQGDQPQHF
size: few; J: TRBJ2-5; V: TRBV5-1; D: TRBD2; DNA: TGCGCCAGCAGCTTGCAGCGGGAGGGCCGAACTCAAGAGACCCAGTACTTC; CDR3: CASSLQREGRTQETQYF
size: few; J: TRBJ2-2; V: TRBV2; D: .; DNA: TGTGCCAGCAGTGAGGGGGTAACGGACACCGGGGAGCTGTTTTTT; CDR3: CASSEGVTDTGELFF
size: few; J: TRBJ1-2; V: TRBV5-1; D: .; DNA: TGCGCCAGCAGCTTGGGGGGGCCGACAGACGGCTACACCTTC; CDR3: CASSLGGPTDGYTF
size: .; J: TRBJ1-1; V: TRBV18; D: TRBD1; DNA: TGTGCCAGCTCACCTGGCGACAGGGCCCTTGAAGCTTTCTTT; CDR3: CASSPGDRALEAFF
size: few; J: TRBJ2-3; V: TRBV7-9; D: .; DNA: TGTGCCAGCAGCTTGGGGGAGATCACAGATACGCAGTATTTT; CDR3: CASSLGEITDTQYF
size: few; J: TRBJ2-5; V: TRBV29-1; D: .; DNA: TGCAGCGTCGTTGGGAGGTACCAAGAGACCCAGTACTTC; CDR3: CSVVGRYQETQYF
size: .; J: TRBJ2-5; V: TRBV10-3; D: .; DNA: TGTGCCATCAGTGAGTCGAGTCCAGAGACCCAGTACTTC; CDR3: CAISESSPETQYF
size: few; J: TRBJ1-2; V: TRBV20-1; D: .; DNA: TGCAGTGCCACCGAACAGGGAAACTATGGCTACACCTTC; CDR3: CSATEQGNYGYTF
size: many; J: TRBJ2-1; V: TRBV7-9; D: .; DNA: TGTGCCAGCAGCTTAAGGCAGGAGGGGACTCGCAATGAGCAGTTCTTC; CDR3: CASSLRQEGTRNEQFF
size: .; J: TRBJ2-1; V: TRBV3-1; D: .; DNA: TGTGCCAGCAGCCAAAGTGGTACGGGTCCTTACAATGAGCAGTTCTTC; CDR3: CASSQSGTGPYNEQFF
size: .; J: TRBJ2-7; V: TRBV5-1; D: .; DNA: TGCGCCAGCAGCTGGTCTACCGCCGGGACACCGAGTTACGAGCAGTACTTC; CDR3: CASSWSTAGTPSYEQYF
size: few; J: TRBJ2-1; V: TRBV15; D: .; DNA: TGTGCCACCAGCCCGCAGGATATAGGACATGGGGTAGGTGAGCAGTTCTTC; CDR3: CATSPQDIGHGVGEQFF
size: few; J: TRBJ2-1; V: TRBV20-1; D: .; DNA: TGCAGTGCTAGTGCCGCCCGACGGGCCTACAATGAGCAGTTCTTC; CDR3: CSASAARRAYNEQFF
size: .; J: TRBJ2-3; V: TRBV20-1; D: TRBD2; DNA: TGCAGTGGCCGGGGGACTAGTCGGACAGATACGCAGTATTTT; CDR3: CSGRGTSRTDTQYF
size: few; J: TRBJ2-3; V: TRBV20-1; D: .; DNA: TGCAGTGCTAGAGTAGCAGAAGGAGGCACAGATACGCAGTATTTT; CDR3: CSARVAEGGTDTQYF
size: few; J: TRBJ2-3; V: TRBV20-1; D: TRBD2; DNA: TGCAGTGTTAGGACTAGCGGCCCGTTAGATACGCAGTATTTT; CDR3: CSVRTSGPLDTQYF
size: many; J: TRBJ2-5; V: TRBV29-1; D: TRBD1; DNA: TGCAGCGTGGTCCGGGACAGGGGTGGAGAGACCCAGTACTTC; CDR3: CSVVRDRGGETQYF
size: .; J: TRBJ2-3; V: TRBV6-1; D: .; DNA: TGTGCCAGCACCACGGGACACGCCACAGATACGCAGTATTTT; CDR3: CASTTGHATDTQYF